The 13 T cell receptor beta chains given below trace back to one sample, sequenced in a study of shared clonotypes between healthy human individuals. Data came from immunoSEQ multiplex PCR; TCRdb stores just in-frame clones and leaves some out. The table lists around 1.9 million clones, more than 85% of them singletons, with under 2% in the top ten. As defined, naive CD8 cells were CD45RO-negative and positively selected for CCR7, with terminally differentiated effector memory CD45RA+ cells excluded. Source material: naive CD8+ T cells from PBMCs. The receptor source for this set is a man younger than 35 in good health. Some clones in this sample may be carry-over from other donors' samples.

The chain is built from TRBV28 and TRBJ2-3, with D maybe TRBD2 (5 bases). The CDR3 length is 16 residues. Trimming pared 5 bases from V and 6 bases from J, leaving 21 bases between. Germline loops: CDR1 MDHEN, CDR2 SYDVKM. The DNA of the CDR3 is TGTGCCAGCAGTACCCGGGAAGAACCTGTTTGGGATACGCAGTATTTT. Translating it yields CASSTREEPVWDTQYF.

The rearrangement links TRBV27 to TRBJ1-2; no clear D gene. Germline-derived CDR1 and CDR2 are MNHEY and SMNVEV (reference sequence). V lost 0 bases and J 7 bases, leaving 21 bases between the germline ends. This CDR3 is 17 amino acids long. The CDR3 region is CASSLSPYSGMGGGYTF. The CDR3 nucleotides are TGTGCCAGCAGTTTATCCCCGTATTCGGGTATGGGTGGTGGCTACACCTTC.

J is TRBJ1-2 and V is TRBV28; D remains ambiguous. The CDR3 runs 15 residues. CDR1 MDHEN and CDR2 SYDVKM come from the germline V gene. The ends were cut back, 4 bases at V and 4 bases at J, with 16 bases in the middle. The CDR3 here is CASSSTRDAFYGYTF. The CDR3 coding sequence is TGTGCCAGCAGTTCGACCCGAGATGCCTTCTATGGCTACACCTTC.

The V and J genes are TRBV29-1 and TRBJ2-3; 7 bases are a match to TRBD2. Germline loops: CDR1 SQVTM, CDR2 ANQGSEA. The CDR3 covers 14 residues. J was trimmed by 5 bases and V by 6 bases; bases with no gene match: 11. In DNA form, the CDR3 reads TGCAGCGTGGCCGGGACTACCTCCGGAGATACGCAGTATTTT. Protein sequence: CSVAGTTSGDTQYF.

V is TRBV27 and J is TRBJ2-1, with 9 bases aligning to TRBD1. Germline CDR1 MNHEY, CDR2 SMNVEV (reference sequence). There are 16 residues in the CDR3. The V segment lost 7 bases and the J segment 9 bases; nucleotides outside the gene matches: 16. CDR3 region: CASTSTGTGRSGEQFF. The CDR3 DNA is TGTGCCAGCACGTCTACCGGGACAGGGAGGAGTGGTGAGCAGTTCTTC.

The chain joins TRBV27 to TRBJ2-7; D possibly uses TRBD1 or TRBD2 (6 bases each). Per germline, CDR1 MNHEY and CDR2 SMNVEV (reference sequence). The CDR3 totals 13 residues. Trimming removed 4 bases at V and 6 bases at J, with 13 bases between. This chain's CDR3 is CASSYSGDSEQYF. In DNA, the CDR3 is TGTGCCAGCAGTTATTCAGGGGACTCCGAGCAGTACTTC.

The rearrangement uses TRBV11-2 and TRBJ1-4; D possibly corresponds to TRBD1 (5 bases). Trimming left V 4 bases short and J 5 bases short, with 11 bases between. CDR3 size: 14 residues. Germline loops: CDR1 SGHAT, CDR2 FQNNGV. The CDR3 here is CASSSRAVNEKLFF. The CDR3 DNA is TGTGCCAGCAGCTCCAGGGCAGTAAATGAAAAACTGTTTTTT.

The chain employs TRBV7-9 and TRBJ2-3; TRBD1 agrees at 10 bases. Germline trimming cut 4 bases from V and 4 bases from J; bases unmatched to any gene: 11. The length of the CDR3 is 17 residues. The germline gives CDR1 SEHNR, CDR2 FQNEAQ (reference sequence). CDR3 sequence (DNA): TGTGCCAGCAGCTCCGTGGACAGGGGGGTAGGGGCAGATACGCAGTATTTT. This encodes CASSSVDRGVGADTQYF.

This clone was counted only a few times. This chain connects TRBV29-1 to TRBJ1-1, with D maybe TRBD1 (5 bases). Germline CDR1 is SQVTM and CDR2 is ANQGSEA. Deletions cut 7 bases from V and 8 bases from J, with 14 bases between. CDR3 length: 11 residues. Here the CDR3 DNA reads TGCAGCGCCCGTCAGGGCCTGGAAGCTTTCTTT. This codes for CSARQGLEAFF.

The chain links TRBV28 to TRBJ1-1, with a possible D match to TRBD1 (6 bases). CDR1 is MDHEN, CDR2 SYDVKM, per germline. The CDR3 runs 15 residues. V was clipped by 1 base and J by 1 base, with 10 bases between them. The CDR3 protein is CASSLLLTGNTEAFF. In DNA, the CDR3 is TGTGCCAGCAGTTTATTGTTGACAGGGAACACTGAAGCTTTCTTT.

The chain recombines TRBV11-3 with TRBJ2-7, with unresolved D. From germline, CDR1 is SGHNT and CDR2 YENEEA. CDR3 length equals 13 residues. V was pared by 5 bases and J by 1 base, with 9 bases between. The CDR3 DNA reads TGTGCCAGCAGCCCCGGAGCGTCCTACGAGCAGTACTTC. Its protein is CASSPGASYEQYF.

This chain joins TRBV28 and TRBJ2-7; 8 nucleotides align to TRBD1. The CDR3 is 14 amino acids. Germline lookup yields CDR1 MDHEN and CDR2 SYDVKM. Unmatched junction bases numbered 5, after V lost 3 bases and J lost 4 bases. The DNA for the CDR3 is TGTGCCAGCAGTTTTAAACAGGGGGTGTACGAGCAGTACTTC. Residues: CASSFKQGVYEQYF.

The gene calls are TRBV4-3 and TRBJ2-1, with D perhaps TRBD2 (6 bases). V lost 0 bases and J 8 bases, leaving 11 bases between the germline ends. This CDR3 comprises 14 residues. Germline V gene sequence: CDR1 LGHNA, CDR2 YSLEER. DNA for the CDR3: TGCGCCAGCAGCCAAGACTCCGGGAGCTATGAGCAGTTCTTC. Residues: CASSQDSGSYEQFF.